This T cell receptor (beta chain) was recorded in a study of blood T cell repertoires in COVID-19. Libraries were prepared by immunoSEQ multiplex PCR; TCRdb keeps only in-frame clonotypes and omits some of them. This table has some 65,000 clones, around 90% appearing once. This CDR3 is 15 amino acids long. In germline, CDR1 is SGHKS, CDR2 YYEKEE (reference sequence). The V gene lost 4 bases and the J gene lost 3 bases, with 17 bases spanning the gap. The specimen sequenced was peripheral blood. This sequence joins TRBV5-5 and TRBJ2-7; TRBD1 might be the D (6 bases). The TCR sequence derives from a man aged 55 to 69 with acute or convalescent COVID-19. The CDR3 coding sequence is TGTGCCAGCAGCGCGCCTAAGGACAGTTACTACGAGCAGTACTTC. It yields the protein CASSAPKDSYYEQYF.